This entry features one T cell receptor beta chain sequence. Authors' processing steps: Amplification of reference gene primers provided the estimated nucleated cell counts. Method: immunoSEQ multiplex PCR; TCRdb's copy keeps in-frame clones and lacks some. That table gives V, J and clone size, and the DNA gave D and trimming. The sample carries about 190,000 clones, around 84% recorded once. This sample is drawn from a study of blood T cell repertoires in COVID-19. Study-wide context: The study drew acute and convalescent COVID-19 samples from the United States, Italy and Spain. The cDNA or gDNA used as material had been derived from T cells, B-cell-depleted T cells, or PBMCs.

CDR1 SGHTA and CDR2 FQGTGA come from the germline V gene. The junction had 5 bases not matched to a gene; V was cut back by 5 bases and J by 6 bases. The CDR3 is 13 residues long. This TCR came from a human donor in a cohort sampled during active COVID-19. The specimen sequenced was peripheral blood. V and J are TRBV7-3 and TRBJ2-3, with 7 bases matching TRBD1. CDR3 amino acids: CASSLQGRDTQYF. The CDR3 DNA sequence: TGTGCCAGCAGCCTACAGGGGCGGGATACGCAGTATTTT.